In its sample, the clone carrying this T cell receptor beta chain was seen a few times. Its antigen is currently unknown. Generated by immunoSEQ multiplex PCR, the TCRdb table keeps only in-frame clones and is missing some. The sample has some 200,000 clones; approximately 79% are singletons. This specimen belongs to a study of cytotoxic CD8 clonotypes in ibrutinib-treated CLL. Study in general: Response samples came after a median roughly twelve months of treatment, range 6 to 36.

Study-level results: Different sampling times were used for sustained-remission and progressing patients.

Deletions cut 1 base from V and 8 bases from J, with 12 bases between. This CDR3 has 14 residues. Germline values: CDR1 SQVTM, CDR2 ANQGSEA. This specimen was PBMCs, taken after 12 months of ibrutinib treatment. The chain joins TRBV29-1 to TRBJ1-6; D is perhaps TRBD1 (6 bases). The TCR comes from a human donor with chronic lymphocytic leukemia. In nucleotides, the CDR3 is TGCAGCGTTGAAGGGCAGGGGCCGGATTCACCCCTCCACTTT. It translates to CSVEGQGPDSPLHF.